The source of this TCR beta chain is a study of T cells in Graves' hyperthyroidism and ophthalmopathy. After removal of 2 bases from V and 6 bases from J, the junction contained 13 bases not matched to a gene. The CDR3 is made up of 17 amino acids. CDR1 MNHEY and CDR2 SVGEGT come from the germline V gene. Amplified regions were TCR beta CDR3 sequences from RNA transcripts. First-round RT-PCR of the TCR CDR3 relied on the HTBI primer set. MiXCR was run by TCRdb on the multiplex PCR reads, yielding one entry per CDR3 protein. The sample shows more than 500,000 distinct CDR3 sequences, around 13% of them seen only once.

The sequence derives from a woman aged 40 to 50 with Graves' hyperthyroidism. V and J are TRBV6-2 or TRBV6-3 and TRBJ2-7; 10 bases match TRBD2. The specimen sequenced was blood. As DNA, the CDR3 is TGTGCCAGCAGTTACCCAATCGGACTAGCGGATACCTGCGAGCAGTACTTC. This sequence encodes CASSYPIGLADTCEQYF.